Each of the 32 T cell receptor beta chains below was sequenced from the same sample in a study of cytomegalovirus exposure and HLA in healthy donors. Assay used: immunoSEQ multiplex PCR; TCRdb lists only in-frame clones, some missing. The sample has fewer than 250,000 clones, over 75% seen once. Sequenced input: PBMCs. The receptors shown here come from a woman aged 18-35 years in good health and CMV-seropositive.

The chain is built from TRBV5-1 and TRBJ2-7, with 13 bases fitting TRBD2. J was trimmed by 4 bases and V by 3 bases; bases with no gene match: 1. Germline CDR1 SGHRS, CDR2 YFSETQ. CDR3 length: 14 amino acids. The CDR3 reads CASSWTSGSYEQYF. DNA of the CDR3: TGCGCCAGCAGCTGGACTAGCGGGAGTTACGAGCAGTACTTC.

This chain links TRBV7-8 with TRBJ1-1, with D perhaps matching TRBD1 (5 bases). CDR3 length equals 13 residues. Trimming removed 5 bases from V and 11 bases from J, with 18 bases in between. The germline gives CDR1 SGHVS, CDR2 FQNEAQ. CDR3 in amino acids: CASSLRGGVWAFF. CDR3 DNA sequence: TGTGCCAGCAGCCTCCGGGGAGGGGTCTGGGCTTTCTTT.

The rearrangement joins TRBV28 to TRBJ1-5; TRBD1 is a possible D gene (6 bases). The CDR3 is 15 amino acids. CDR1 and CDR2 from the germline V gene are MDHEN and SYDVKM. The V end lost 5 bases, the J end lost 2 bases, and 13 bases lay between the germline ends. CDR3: CASSPDSWGNQPQHF. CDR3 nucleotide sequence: TGTGCCAGCAGTCCGGACAGTTGGGGCAATCAGCCCCAGCATTTT.

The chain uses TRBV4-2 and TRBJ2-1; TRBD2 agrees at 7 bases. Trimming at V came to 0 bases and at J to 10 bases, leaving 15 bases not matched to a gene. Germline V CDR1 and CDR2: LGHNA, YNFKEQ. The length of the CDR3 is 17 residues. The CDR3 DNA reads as TGTGCCAGCAGCCAAGATTTTTCGGTGCGGGAGTTTCGAGAGCAGTTCTTC. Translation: CASSQDFSVREFREQFF.

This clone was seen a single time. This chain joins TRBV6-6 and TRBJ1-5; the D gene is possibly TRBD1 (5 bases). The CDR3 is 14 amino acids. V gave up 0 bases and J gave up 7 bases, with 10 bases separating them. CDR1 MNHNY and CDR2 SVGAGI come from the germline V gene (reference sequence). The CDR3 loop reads CASSYSEGNQPQHF. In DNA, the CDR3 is TGTGCCAGCAGTTACTCGGAGGGGAACCAGCCCCAGCATTTT.

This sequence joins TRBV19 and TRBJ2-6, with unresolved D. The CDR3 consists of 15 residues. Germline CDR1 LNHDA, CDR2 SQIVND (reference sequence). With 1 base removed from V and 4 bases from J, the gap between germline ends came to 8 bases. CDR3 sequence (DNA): TGTGCCAGTAGTATAGGCTCAGCGGGGGCCAACGTCCTGACTTTC. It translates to CASSIGSAGANVLTF.

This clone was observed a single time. The CDR3 nucleotides read TGTGCCAGTAGTATTGCAGGGGGCGCGGGAAACACCATATATTTT. It specifies CASSIAGGAGNTIYF. This chain links TRBV19 with TRBJ1-3, with TRBD1 matching 8 bases. V gave up 3 bases and J gave up 4 bases; unmatched junction bases: 5. The V gene's germline CDR1 is LNHDA and CDR2 SQIVND (reference sequence). The CDR3 covers 15 residues.

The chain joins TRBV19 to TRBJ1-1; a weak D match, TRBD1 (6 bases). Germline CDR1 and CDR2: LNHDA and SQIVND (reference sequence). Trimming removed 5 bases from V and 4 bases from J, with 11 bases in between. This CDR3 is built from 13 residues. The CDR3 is CASSPQGTTEAFF. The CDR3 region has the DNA TGTGCCAGTAGTCCTCAGGGGACCACTGAAGCTTTCTTT.

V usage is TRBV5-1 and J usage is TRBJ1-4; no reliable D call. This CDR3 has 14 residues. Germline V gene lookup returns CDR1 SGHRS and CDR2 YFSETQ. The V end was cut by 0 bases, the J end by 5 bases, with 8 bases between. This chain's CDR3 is CASSLARGNEKLFF. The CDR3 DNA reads TGCGCCAGCAGCTTGGCCAGAGGGAATGAAAAACTGTTTTTT.

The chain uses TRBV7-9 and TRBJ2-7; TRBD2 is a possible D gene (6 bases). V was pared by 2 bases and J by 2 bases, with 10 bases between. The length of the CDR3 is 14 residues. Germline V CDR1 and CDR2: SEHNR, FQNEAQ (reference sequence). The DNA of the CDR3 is TGTGCCAGCAGCTTATCCGGGGGACCCTACGAGCAGTACTTC. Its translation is CASSLSGGPYEQYF. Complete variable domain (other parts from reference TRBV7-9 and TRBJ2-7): DTGVSQNPRHKITKRGQNVTFRCDPISEHNRLYWYRQTLGQGPEFLTYFQNEAQLEKSRLLSDRFSAERPKGSFSTLEIQRTEQGDSAMYLCASSLSGGPYEQYFGPGTRLTVT.

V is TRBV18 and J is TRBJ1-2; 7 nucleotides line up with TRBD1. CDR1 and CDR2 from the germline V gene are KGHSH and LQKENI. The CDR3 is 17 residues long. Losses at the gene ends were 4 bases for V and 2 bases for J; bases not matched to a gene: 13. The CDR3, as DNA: TGTGCCAGCTCACATCGACAGGGCTGGGAACTGAACTATGGCTACACCTTC. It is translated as CASSHRQGWELNYGYTF.

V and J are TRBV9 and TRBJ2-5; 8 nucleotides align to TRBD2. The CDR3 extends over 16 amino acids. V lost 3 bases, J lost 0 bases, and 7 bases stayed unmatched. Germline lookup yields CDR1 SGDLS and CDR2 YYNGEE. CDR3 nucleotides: TGTGCCAGCAGCGCCACTAGCGGAAGGTACCAAGAGACCCAGTACTTC. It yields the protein CASSATSGRYQETQYF.

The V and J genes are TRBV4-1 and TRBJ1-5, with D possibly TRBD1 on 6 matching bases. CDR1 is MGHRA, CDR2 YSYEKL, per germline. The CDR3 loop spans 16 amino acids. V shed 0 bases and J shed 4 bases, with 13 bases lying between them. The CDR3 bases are TGCGCCAGCAGCCAAGAGAGGGGGTTATGGAATCAGCCCCAGCATTTT. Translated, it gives CASSQERGLWNQPQHF.

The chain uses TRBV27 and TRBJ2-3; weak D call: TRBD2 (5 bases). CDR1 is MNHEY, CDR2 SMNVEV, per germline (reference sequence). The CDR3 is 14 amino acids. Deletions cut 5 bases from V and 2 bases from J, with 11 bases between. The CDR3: CASSPRLFTDTQYF. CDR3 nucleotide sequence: TGTGCCAGCAGTCCTCGACTATTCACAGATACGCAGTATTTT.

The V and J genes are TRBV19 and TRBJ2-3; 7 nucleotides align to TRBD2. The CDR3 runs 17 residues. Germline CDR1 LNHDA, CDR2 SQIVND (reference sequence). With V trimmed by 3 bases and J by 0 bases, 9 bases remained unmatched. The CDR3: CASSIPAGRASTDTQYF. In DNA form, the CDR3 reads TGTGCCAGTAGTATCCCAGCGGGGAGAGCGAGCACAGATACGCAGTATTTT.

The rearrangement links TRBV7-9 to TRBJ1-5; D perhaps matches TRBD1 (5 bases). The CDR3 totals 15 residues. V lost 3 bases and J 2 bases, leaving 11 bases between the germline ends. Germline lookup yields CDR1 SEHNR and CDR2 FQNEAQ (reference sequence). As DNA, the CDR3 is TGTGCCAGCAGCTTTAGCAGGGATGGCAATCAGCCCCAGCATTTT. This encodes CASSFSRDGNQPQHF.

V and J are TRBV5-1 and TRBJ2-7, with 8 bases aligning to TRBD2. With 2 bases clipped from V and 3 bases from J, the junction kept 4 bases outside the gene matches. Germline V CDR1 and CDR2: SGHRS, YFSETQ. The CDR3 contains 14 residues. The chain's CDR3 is CASSFRGRLYEQYF. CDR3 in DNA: TGCGCCAGCAGCTTTCGCGGGAGGCTCTACGAGCAGTACTTC.

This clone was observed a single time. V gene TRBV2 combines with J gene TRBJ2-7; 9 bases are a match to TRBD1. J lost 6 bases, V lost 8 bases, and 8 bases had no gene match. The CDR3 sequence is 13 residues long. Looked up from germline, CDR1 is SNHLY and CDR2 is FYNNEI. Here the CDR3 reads CASGRTGASEQYF. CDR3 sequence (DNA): TGTGCCAGCGGAAGGACAGGGGCGTCCGAGCAGTACTTC.

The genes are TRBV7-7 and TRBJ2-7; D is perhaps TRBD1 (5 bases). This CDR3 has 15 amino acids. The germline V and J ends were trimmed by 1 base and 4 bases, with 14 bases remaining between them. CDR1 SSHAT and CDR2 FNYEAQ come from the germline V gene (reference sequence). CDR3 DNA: TGTGCCAGCAGCTTAGGCCCGGCGACAGATTACGAGCAGTACTTC. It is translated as CASSLGPATDYEQYF.

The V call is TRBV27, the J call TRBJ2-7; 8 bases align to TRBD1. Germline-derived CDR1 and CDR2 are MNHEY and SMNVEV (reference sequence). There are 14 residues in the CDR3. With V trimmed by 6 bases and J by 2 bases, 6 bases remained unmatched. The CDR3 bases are TGTGCCAGCAGCCTTATGGGACAGGCCTACGAGCAGTACTTC. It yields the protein CASSLMGQAYEQYF.

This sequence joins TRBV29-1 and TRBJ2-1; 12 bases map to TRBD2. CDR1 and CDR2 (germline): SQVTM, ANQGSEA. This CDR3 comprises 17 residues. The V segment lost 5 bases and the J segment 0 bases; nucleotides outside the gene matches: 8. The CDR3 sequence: CSVFGLAGLSSYNEQFF. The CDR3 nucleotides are TGCAGCGTTTTCGGACTAGCGGGACTCAGCTCCTACAATGAGCAGTTCTTC.

The CDR3 coding sequence is TGTGCCAGCAGTCCCGGAGGGGGCGGTGAGCAGTTCTTC. Translation: CASSPGGGGEQFF. V usage is TRBV28 and J usage is TRBJ2-1, with TRBD1 as a possible D gene (7 bases). CDR3 length equals 13 residues. Trimming removed 5 bases from V and 9 bases from J, with 14 bases in between. Germline V gives CDR1 MDHEN, CDR2 SYDVKM. The full variable domain, its missing parts supplied by reference TRBV28 and TRBJ2-1, is DVKVTQSSRYLVKRTGEKVFLECVQDMDHENMFWYRQDPGLGLRLIYFSYDVKMKEKGDIPEGYSVSREKKERFSLILESASTNQTSMYLCASSPGGGGEQFFGPGTRLTVL.

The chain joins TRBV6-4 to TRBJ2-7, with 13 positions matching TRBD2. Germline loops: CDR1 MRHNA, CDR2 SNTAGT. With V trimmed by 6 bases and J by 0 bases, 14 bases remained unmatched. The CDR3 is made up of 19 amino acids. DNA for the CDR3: TGTGCCAGCAGCGCCCCGACCACTAGCGGGAGGGCCCCCTCCTACGAGCAGTACTTC. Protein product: CASSAPTTSGRAPSYEQYF.

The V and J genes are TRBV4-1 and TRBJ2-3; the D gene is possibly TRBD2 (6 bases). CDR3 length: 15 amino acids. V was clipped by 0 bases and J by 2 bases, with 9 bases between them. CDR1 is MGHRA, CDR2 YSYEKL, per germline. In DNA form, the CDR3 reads TGCGCCAGCAGCCAAGAGGGAGGCCTCACAGATACGCAGTATTTT. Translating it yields CASSQEGGLTDTQYF.

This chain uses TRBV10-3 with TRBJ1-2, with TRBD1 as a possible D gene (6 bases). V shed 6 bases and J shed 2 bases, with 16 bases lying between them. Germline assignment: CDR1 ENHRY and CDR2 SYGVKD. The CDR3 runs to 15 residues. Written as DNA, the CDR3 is TGTGCCATCAGCCTGGGTACAGGGCAAAACTATGGCTACACCTTC. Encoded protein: CAISLGTGQNYGYTF.

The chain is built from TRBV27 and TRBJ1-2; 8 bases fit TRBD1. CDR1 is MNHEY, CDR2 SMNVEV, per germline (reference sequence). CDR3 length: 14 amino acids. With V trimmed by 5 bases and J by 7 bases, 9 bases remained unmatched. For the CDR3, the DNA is TGTGCCAGCAGTGTAACAGGGGGGATGGGTGGCTACACCTTC. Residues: CASSVTGGMGGYTF.

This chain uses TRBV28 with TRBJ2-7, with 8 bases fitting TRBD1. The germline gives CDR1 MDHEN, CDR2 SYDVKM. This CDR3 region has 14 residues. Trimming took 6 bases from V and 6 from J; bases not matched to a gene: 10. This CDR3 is CASSLGQGSFEQYF. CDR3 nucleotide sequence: TGTGCCAGCAGCCTCGGACAGGGCTCGTTCGAGCAGTACTTC. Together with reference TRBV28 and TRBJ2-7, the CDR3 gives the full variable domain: DVKVTQSSRYLVKRTGEKVFLECVQDMDHENMFWYRQDPGLGLRLIYFSYDVKMKEKGDIPEGYSVSREKKERFSLILESASTNQTSMYLCASSLGQGSFEQYFGPGTRLTVT.

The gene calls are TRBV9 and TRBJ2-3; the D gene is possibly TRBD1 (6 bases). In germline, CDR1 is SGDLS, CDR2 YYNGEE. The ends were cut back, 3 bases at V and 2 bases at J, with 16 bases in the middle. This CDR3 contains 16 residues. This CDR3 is CASSAGESQNTDTQYF. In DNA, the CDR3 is TGTGCCAGCAGCGCAGGGGAGTCTCAGAACACAGATACGCAGTATTTT.

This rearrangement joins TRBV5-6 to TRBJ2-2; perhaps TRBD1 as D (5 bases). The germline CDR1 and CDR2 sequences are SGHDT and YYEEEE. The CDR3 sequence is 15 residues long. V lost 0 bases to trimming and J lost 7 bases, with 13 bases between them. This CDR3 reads CASSLDRFRNGELFF. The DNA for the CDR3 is TGTGCCAGCAGCTTGGACAGGTTCAGGAACGGGGAGCTGTTTTTT.

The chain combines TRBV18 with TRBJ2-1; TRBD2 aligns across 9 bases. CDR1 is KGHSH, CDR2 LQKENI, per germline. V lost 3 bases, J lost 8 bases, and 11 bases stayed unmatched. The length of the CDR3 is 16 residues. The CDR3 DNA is TGTGCCAGCTCACCGGGTTTTAGCGGGAGTGAGGATGAGCAGTTCTTC. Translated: CASSPGFSGSEDEQFF.

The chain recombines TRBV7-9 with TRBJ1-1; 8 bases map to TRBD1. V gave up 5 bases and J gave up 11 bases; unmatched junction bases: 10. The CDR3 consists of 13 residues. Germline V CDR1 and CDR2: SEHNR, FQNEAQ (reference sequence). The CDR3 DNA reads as TGTGCCAGCAGCCCGCCCTGGACAGGGATCGCTTTCTTT. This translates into CASSPPWTGIAFF.

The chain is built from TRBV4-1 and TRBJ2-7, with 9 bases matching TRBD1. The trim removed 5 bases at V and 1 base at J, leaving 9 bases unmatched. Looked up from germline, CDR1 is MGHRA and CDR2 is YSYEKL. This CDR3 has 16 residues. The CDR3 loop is CASSFQTGGSSYEQYF. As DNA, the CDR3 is TGCGCCAGCAGCTTCCAGACAGGGGGGTCTTCCTACGAGCAGTACTTC.